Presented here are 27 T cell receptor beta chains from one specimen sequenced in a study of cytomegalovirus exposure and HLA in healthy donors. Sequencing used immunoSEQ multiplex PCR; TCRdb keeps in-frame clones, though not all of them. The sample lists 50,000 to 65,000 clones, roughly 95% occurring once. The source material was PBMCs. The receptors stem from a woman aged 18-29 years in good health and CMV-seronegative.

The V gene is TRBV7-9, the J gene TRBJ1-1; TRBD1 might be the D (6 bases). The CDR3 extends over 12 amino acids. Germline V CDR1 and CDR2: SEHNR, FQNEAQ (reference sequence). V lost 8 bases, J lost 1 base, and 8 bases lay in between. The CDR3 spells CASGGWNTEAFF. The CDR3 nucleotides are TGTGCCAGCGGGGGCTGGAACACTGAAGCTTTCTTT.

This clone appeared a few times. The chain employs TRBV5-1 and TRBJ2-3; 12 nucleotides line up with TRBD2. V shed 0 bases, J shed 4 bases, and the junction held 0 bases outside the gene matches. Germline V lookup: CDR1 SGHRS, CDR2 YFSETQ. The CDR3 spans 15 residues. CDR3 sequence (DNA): TGCGCCAGCAGCTTGGGACTAGCGGGAGCAGATACGCAGTATTTT. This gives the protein CASSLGLAGADTQYF. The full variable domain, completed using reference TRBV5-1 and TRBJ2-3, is KAGVTQTPRYLIKTRGQQVTLSCSPISGHRSVSWYQQTPGQGLQFLFEYFSETQRNKGNFPGRFSGRQFSNSRSEMNVSTLELGDSALYLCASSLGLAGADTQYFGPGTRLTVL.

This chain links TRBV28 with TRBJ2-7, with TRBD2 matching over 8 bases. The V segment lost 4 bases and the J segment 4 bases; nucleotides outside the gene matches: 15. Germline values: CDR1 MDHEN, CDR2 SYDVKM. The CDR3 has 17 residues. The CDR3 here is CASSSPREGEALYEQYF. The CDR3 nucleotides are TGTGCCAGCAGTTCCCCCCGGGAGGGAGAGGCGCTGTACGAGCAGTACTTC.

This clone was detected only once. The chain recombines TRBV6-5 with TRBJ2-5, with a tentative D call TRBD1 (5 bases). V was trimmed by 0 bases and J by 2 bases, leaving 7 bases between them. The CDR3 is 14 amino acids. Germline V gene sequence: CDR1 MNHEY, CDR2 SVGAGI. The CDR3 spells CASSYSGPQETQYF. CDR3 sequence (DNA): TGTGCCAGCAGTTACTCGGGGCCACAAGAGACCCAGTACTTC.

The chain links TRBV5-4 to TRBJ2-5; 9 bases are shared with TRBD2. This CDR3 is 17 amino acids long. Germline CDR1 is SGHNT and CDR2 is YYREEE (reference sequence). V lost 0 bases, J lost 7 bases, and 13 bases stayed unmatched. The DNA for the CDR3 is TGTGCCAGCAGCTTGGAGCTAGCGGGAACATGGGGGGGGACCCAGTACTTC. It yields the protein CASSLELAGTWGGTQYF.

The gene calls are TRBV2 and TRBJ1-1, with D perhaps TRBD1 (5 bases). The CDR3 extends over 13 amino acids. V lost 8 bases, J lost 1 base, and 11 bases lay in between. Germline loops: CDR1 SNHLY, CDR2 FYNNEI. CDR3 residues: CASGKGSNTEAFF. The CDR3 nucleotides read TGTGCCAGCGGTAAGGGGTCGAACACTGAAGCTTTCTTT. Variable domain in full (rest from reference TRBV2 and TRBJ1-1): EPEVTQTPSHQVTQMGQEVILRCVPISNHLYFYWYRQILGQKVEFLVSFYNNEISEKSEIFDDQFSVERPDGSNFTLKIRSTKLEDSAMYFCASGKGSNTEAFFGQGTRLTVV.

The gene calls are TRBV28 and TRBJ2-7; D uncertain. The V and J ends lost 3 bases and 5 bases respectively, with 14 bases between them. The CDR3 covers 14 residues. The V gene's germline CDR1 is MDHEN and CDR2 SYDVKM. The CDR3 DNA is TGTGCCAGCAGTTTGGTAGTGCCCCAGGACGAGCAGTACTTC. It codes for CASSLVVPQDEQYF. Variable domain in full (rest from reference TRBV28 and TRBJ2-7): DVKVTQSSRYLVKRTGEKVFLECVQDMDHENMFWYRQDPGLGLRLIYFSYDVKMKEKGDIPEGYSVSREKKERFSLILESASTNQTSMYLCASSLVVPQDEQYFGPGTRLTVT.

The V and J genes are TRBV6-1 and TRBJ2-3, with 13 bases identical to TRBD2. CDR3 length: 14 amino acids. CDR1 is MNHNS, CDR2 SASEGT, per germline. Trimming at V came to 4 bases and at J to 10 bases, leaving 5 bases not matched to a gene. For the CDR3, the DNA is TGTGCCAGCAGTGCCGGACTAGCGGGGGCATCGCAGTATTTT. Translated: CASSAGLAGASQYF.

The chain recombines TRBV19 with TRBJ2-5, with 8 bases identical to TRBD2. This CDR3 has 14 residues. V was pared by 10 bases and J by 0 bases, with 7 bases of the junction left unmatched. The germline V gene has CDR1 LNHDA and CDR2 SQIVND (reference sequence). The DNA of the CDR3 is TGTGCCACGGCCGCGGGGGGCCACCAAGAGACCCAGTACTTC. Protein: CATAAGGHQETQYF.

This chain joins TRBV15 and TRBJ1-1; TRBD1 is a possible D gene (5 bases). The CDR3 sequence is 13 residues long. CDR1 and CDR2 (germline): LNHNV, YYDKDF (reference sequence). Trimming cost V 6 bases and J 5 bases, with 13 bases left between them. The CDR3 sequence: CATSRPGGTEAFF. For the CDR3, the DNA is TGTGCCACCAGTCGCCCGGGGGGGACTGAAGCTTTCTTT.

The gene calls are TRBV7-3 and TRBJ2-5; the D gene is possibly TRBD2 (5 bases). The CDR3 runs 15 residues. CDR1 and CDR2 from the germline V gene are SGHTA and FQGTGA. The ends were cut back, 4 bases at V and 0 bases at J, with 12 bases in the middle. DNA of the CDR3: TGTGCCAGCAGCTCGGGCGGGCCCCACCAAGAGACCCAGTACTTC. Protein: CASSSGGPHQETQYF.

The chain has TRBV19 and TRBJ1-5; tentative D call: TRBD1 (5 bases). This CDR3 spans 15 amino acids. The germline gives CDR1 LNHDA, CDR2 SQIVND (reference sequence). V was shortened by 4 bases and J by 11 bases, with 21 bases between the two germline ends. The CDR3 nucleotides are TGTGCCAGTAGTACAAATGACAGCCCCAATCTCTCCCAGCATTTT. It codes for CASSTNDSPNLSQHF.

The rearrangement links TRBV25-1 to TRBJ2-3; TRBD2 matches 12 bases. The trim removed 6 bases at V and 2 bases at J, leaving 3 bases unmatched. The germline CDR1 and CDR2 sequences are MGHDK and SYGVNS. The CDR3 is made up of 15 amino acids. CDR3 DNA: TGTGCCAGCAGGAGGACTAGCGGGGACACAGATACGCAGTATTTT. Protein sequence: CASRRTSGDTDTQYF.

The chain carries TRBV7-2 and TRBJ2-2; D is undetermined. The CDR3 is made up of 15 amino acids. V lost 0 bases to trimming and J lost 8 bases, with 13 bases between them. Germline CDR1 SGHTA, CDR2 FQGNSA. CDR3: CASSLAGVVGGELFF. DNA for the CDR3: TGTGCCAGCAGCTTAGCGGGTGTCGTCGGGGGGGAGCTGTTTTTT.

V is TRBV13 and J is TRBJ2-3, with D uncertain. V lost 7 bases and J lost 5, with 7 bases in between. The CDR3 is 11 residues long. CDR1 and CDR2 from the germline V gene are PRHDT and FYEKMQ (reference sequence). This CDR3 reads CASNSGDTQYF. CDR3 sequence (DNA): TGTGCCAGCAACAGTGGAGATACGCAGTATTTT.

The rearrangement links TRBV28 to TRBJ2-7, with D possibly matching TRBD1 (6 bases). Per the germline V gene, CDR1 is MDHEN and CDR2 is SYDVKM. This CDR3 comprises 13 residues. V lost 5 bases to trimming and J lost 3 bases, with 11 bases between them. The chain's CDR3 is CASSPGQRYEQYF. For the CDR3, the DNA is TGTGCCAGCAGTCCCGGACAGCGCTACGAGCAGTACTTC.

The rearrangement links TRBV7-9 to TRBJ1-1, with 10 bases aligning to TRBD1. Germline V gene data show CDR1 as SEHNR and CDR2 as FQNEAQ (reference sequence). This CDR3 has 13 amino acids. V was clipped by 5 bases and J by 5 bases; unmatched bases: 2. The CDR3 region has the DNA TGTGCCAGCAGCGGACAGGGGGGGACTGAAGCTTTCTTT. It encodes CASSGQGGTEAFF.

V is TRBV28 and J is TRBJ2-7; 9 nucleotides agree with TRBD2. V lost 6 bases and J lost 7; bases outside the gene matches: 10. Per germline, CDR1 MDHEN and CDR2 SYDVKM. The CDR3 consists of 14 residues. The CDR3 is CASSPASGTGEQYF. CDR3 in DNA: TGTGCCAGCAGCCCCGCTAGCGGGACTGGGGAGCAGTACTTC.

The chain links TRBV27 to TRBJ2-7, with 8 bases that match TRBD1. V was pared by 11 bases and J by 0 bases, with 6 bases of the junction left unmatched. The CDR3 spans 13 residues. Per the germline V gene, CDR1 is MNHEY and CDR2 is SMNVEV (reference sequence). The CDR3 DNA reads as TGTGCCCCCCAGGACAGGGACTCCTACGAGCAGTACTTC. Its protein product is CAPQDRDSYEQYF.

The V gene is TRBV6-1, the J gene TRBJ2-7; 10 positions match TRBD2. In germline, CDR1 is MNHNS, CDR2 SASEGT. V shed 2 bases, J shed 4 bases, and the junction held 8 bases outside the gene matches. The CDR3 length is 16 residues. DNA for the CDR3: TGTGCCAGCAGTGAACTCAGCGGGAGGGGGGGTTACGAGCAGTACTTC. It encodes CASSELSGRGGYEQYF.

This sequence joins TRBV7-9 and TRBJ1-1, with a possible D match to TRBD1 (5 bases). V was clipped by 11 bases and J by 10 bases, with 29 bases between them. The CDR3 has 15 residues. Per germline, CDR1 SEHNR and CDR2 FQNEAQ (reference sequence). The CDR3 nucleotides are TGTGCCGACCAAGAGTGGGGGGGTGGTGATTTCGGAGCTTTCTTT. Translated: CADQEWGGGDFGAFF.

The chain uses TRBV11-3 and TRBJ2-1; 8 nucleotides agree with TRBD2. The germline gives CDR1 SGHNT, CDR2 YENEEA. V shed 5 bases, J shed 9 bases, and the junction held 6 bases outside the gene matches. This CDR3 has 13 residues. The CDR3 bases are TGTGCCAGCAGCCCCGGGGGGGGTCCTGAGCAGTTCTTC. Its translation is CASSPGGGPEQFF.

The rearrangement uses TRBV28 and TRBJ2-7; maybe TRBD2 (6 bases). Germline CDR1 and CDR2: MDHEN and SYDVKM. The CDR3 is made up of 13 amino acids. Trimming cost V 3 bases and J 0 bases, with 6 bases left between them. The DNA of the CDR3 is TGTGCCAGCAGTTTGGGGGGCTCCTACGAGCAGTACTTC. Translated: CASSLGGSYEQYF.

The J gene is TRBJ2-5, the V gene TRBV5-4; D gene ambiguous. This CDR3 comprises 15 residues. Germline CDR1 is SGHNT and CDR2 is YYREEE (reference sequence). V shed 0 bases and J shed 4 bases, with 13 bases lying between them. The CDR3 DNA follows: TGTGCCAGCAGCTTGGCCCCAACAAACCCAGAGACCCAGTACTTC. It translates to CASSLAPTNPETQYF.

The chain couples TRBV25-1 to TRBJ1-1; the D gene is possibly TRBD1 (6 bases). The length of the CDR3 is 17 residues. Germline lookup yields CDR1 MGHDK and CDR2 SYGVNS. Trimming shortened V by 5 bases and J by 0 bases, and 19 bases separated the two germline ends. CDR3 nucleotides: TGTGCCAGCAGTCCCCCCGGGGGGGCCCCCCTGAACACTGAAGCTTTCTTT. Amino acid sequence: CASSPPGGAPLNTEAFF.

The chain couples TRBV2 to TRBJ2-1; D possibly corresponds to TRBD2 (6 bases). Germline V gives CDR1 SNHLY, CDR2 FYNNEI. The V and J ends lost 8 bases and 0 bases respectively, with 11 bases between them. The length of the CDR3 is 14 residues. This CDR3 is CASWGVGSYNEQFF. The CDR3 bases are TGTGCCAGCTGGGGGGTAGGCTCCTACAATGAGCAGTTCTTC.

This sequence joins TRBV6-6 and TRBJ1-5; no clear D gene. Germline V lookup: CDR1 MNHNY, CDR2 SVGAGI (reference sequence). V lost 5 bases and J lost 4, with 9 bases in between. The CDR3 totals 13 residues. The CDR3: CASSPQENQPQHF. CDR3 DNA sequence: TGTGCCAGCAGTCCCCAAGAGAATCAGCCCCAGCATTTT.